The present T cell receptor beta chain was sequenced within a study of T cells after posttransplantation cyclophosphamide. Study results and caveats: Tissue-infiltrating T cells from skin or gut overlapped little with blood T cells. Recipient CMV seropositivity and CMV reactivation strongly tracked TRB clonality. Donor CD8+ memory clones often dominated recipient blood repertoires at later times.

This clone was counted a few times. The antigen is undetermined. The junction and the germline gene differ at one end; a read error may be behind it. The table came from immunoSEQ multiplex PCR; TCRdb's copy has only in-frame clones and leaves some out. Seen here are 300 to 400 clones, around 48% observed once, and the top ten hold 40%. CDR1 is SGHTA, CDR2 FQGNSA, per germline. The CDR3 is made up of 16 amino acids. Busulfan-fludarabine conditioning, marrow transplant, and cyclophosphamide on days +3 and +4 were administered. The chain carries TRBV7-2 and TRBJ2-7, with 9 positions matching TRBD1. The origin of this receptor is a female patient aged 55-70 years who received an allogeneic stem cell transplant from an unrelated donor, was CMV-positive, and had acute GVHD only. These T cells may partly come from the graft donor. The sample was CD8+ T cells sorted from blood, taken more than 220 days after allogeneic stem cell transplant with posttransplant cyclophosphamide. The CDR3: CASSQRAGTGTYEQYF. The CDR3 DNA reads TGCGCCAGCAGCCAGAGAGCGGGGACAGGGACCTACGAGCAGTACTTC. The full variable domain, its missing parts supplied by reference TRBV7-2 and TRBJ2-7, is GAGVSQSPSNKVTEKGKDVELRCDPISGHTALYWYRQSLGQGLEFLIYFQGNSAPDKSGLPSDRFSAERTGGSVSTLTIQRTQQEDSAVYLCASSQRAGTGTYEQYFGPGTRLTVT.